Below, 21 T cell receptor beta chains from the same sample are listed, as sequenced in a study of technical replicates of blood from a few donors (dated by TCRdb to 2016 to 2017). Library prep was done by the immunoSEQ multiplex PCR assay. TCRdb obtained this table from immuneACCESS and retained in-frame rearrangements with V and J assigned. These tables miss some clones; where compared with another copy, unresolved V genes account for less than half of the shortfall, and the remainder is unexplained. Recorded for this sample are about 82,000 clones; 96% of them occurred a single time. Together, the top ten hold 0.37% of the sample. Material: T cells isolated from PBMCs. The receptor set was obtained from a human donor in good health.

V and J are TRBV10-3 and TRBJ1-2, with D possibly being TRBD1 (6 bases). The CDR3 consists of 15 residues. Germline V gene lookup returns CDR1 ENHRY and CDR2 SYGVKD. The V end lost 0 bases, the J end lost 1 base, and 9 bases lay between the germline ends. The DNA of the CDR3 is TGTGCCATCAGTGAGTCTGGGGGCTATAACTATGGCTACACCTTC. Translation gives CAISESGGYNYGYTF.

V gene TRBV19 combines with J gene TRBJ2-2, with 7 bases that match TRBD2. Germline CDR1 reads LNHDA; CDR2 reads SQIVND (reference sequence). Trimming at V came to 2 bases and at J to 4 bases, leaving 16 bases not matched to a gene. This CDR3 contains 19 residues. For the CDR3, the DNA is TGTGCCAGTAGTATATTTTCTAGGGTCGCGGGAGCAGGCACCGGGGAGCTGTTTTTT. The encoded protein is CASSIFSRVAGAGTGELFF.

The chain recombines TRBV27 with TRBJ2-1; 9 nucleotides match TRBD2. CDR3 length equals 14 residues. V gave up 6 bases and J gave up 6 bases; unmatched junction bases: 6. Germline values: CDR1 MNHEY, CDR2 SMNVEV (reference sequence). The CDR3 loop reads CASRGLAGVNEQFF. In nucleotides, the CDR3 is TGTGCCAGCAGGGGACTAGCAGGAGTCAATGAGCAGTTCTTC.

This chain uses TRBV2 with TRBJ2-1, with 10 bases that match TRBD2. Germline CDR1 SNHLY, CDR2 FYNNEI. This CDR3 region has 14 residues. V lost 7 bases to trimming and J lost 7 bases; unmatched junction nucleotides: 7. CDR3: CASKIAGGVNEQFF. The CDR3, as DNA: TGTGCCAGCAAAATAGCGGGAGGAGTAAATGAGCAGTTCTTC.

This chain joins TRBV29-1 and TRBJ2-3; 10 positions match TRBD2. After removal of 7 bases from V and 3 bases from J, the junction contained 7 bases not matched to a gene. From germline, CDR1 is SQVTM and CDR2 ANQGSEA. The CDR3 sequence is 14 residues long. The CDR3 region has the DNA TGCAGCGCTAAAAGCGGGAGGGGAACAGATACGCAGTATTTT. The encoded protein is CSAKSGRGTDTQYF.

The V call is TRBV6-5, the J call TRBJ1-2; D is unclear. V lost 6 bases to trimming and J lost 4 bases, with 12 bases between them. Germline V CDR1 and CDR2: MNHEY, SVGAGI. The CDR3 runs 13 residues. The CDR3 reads CASSSDTIYGYTF. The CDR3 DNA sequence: TGTGCCAGCAGCTCCGACACGATCTATGGCTACACCTTC.

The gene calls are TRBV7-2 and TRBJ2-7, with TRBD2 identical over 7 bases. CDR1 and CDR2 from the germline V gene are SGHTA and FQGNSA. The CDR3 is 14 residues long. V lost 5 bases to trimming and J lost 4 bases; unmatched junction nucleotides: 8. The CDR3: CASSMSSGDYEQYF. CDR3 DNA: TGTGCCAGCAGCATGTCTAGCGGAGATTACGAGCAGTACTTC.

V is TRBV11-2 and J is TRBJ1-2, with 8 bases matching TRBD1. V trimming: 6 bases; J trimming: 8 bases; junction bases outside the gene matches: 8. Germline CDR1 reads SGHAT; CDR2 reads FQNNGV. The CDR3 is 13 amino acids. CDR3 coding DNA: TGTGCCAGCAGGGACAGGGAGTGGGAAGGCTACACCTTC. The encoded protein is CASRDREWEGYTF. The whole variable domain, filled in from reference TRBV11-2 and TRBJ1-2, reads EAGVAQSPRYKIIEKRQSVAFWCNPISGHATLYWYQQILGQGPKLLIQFQNNGVVDDSQLPKDRFSAERLKGVDSTLKIQPAKLEDSAVYLCASRDREWEGYTFGSGTRLTVV.

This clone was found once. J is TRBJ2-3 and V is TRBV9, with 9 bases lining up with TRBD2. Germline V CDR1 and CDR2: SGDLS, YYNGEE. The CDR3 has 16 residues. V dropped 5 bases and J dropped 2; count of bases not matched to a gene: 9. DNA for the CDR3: TGTGCCAGCAGTCTTAGACTAGCGGAGACCACAGATACGCAGTATTTT. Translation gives CASSLRLAETTDTQYF.

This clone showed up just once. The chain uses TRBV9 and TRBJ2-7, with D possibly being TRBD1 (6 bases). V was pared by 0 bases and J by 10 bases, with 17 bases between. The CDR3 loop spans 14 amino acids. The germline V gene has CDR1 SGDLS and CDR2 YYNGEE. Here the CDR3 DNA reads TGTGCCAGCAGCGTAGAATCGGGGACATCTAAACAGTACTTC. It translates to CASSVESGTSKQYF.

The CDR3 region has the DNA TGTGCCAGCATCAGAGGGAGGGCTCTTTACAATGAGCAGTTCTTC. Its protein product is CASIRGRALYNEQFF. This rearrangement joins TRBV6-6 to TRBJ2-1, with TRBD2 identical over 7 bases. V gave up 7 bases and J gave up 4 bases; unmatched junction bases: 10. Germline V gene sequence: CDR1 MNHNY, CDR2 SVGAGI (reference sequence). The CDR3 contains 15 residues.

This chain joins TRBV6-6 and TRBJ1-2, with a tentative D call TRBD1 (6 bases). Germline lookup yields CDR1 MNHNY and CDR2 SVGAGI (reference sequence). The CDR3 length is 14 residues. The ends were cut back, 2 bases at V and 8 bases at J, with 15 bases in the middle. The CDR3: CASSYVGRGWGYTF. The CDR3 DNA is TGTGCCAGCAGTTACGTTGGCAGGGGCTGGGGCTACACCTTC.

The CDR3 sequence: CASSPDFYEQYF. The CDR3 DNA is TGTGCCAGCAGCCCAGATTTCTACGAGCAGTACTTC. This chain joins TRBV7-9 and TRBJ2-7, with D unresolved. The CDR3 contains 12 residues. V shed 5 bases and J shed 3 bases, with 8 bases lying between them. Germline CDR1 and CDR2: SEHNR and FQNEAQ (reference sequence).

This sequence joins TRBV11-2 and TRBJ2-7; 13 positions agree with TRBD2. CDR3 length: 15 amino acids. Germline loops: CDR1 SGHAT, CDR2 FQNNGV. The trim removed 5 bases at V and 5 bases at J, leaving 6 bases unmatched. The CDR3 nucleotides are TGTGCCAGCAGCCTACTAGCGGGAGGGCCTAACGAGCAGTACTTC. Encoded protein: CASSLLAGGPNEQYF. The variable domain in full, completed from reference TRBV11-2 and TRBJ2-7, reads EAGVAQSPRYKIIEKRQSVAFWCNPISGHATLYWYQQILGQGPKLLIQFQNNGVVDDSQLPKDRFSAERLKGVDSTLKIQPAKLEDSAVYLCASSLLAGGPNEQYFGPGTRLTVT.

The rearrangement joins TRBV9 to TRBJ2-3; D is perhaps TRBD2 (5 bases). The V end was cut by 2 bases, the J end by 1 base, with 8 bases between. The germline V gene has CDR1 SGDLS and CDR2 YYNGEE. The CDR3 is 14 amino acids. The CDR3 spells CASSVGVGTDTQYF. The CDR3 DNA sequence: TGTGCCAGCAGCGTCGGGGTGGGCACAGATACGCAGTATTTT.

For the CDR3, the DNA is TGTGCCAGTAGTATTTCCCCCTCTTTGACAGGAATAACCGGGGAGCTGTTTTTT. Its protein product is CASSISPSLTGITGELFF. This sequence joins TRBV19 and TRBJ2-2; maybe TRBD1 (6 bases). The CDR3 extends over 18 amino acids. The V end was cut by 3 bases, the J end by 5 bases, with 22 bases between. Per germline, CDR1 LNHDA and CDR2 SQIVND (reference sequence).

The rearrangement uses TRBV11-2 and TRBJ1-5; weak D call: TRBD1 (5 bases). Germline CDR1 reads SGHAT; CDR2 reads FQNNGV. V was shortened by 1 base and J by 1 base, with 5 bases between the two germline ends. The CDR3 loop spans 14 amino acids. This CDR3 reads CASSLGGSNQPQHF. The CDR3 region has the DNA TGTGCCAGCAGCTTAGGGGGCAGCAATCAGCCCCAGCATTTT.

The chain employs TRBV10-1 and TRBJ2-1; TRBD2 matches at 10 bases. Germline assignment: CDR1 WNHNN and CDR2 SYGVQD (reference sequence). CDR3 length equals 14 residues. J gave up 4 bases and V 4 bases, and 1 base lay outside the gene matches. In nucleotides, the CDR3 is TGCGCCAGCAGTGCTAGCGGGGGTTACAATGAGCAGTTCTTC. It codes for CASSASGGYNEQFF.

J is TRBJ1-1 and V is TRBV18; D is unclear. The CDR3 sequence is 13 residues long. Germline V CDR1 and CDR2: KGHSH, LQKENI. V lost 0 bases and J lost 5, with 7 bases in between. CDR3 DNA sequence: TGTGCCAGCTCACCACCAGCGGAGACTGAAGCTTTCTTT. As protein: CASSPPAETEAFF.

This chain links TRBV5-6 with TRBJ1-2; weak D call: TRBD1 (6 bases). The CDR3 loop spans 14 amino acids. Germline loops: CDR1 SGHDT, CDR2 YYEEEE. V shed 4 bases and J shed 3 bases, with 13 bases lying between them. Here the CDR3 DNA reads TGTGCCAGCAGCCGCCGGGGGGCGGACTATGGCTACACCTTC. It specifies CASSRRGADYGYTF.

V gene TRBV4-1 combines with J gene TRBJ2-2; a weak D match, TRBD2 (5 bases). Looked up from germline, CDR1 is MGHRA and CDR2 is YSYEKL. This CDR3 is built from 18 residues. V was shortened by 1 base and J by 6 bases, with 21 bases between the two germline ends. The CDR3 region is CASSQVARTSLWAGELFF. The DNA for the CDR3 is TGCGCCAGCAGCCAAGTCGCAAGGACTTCCTTATGGGCCGGGGAGCTGTTTTTT.